The 15 T cell receptor beta chains listed next were all sequenced from one sample in a study of shared clonotypes between healthy human individuals. Here immunoSEQ multiplex PCR was the method, and the copy in TCRdb shows in-frame clones only, minus some. The data contain some 1,400,000 clones, approximately 96% of them singletons. The sample taken for sequencing was naive CD4+ T cells sorted from blood. Subset: CD45RA+ positively selected. The receptors derive from a man aged 25-45 years in good health.

The chain joins TRBV5-1 to TRBJ2-2, with 8 bases fitting TRBD2. The junction had 12 bases not matched to a gene; V was cut back by 5 bases and J by 6 bases. Germline lookup yields CDR1 SGHRS and CDR2 YFSETQ. The CDR3 length is 16 residues. For the CDR3, the DNA is TGCGCCAGCAGAGACCACAGCGGGAGTTGGTCCGGGGAGCTGTTTTTT. Translating it yields CASRDHSGSWSGELFF.

The chain joins TRBV28 to TRBJ2-7; D gene unclear. The CDR3 has 14 amino acids. Trimming removed 7 bases at V and 0 bases at J, with 13 bases between. CDR1 and CDR2 from the germline V gene are MDHEN and SYDVKM. The CDR3 loop reads CASIPSRSSYEQYF. In DNA, the CDR3 is TGTGCCAGCATCCCGTCGCGAAGCTCCTACGAGCAGTACTTC.

The genes are TRBV5-4 and TRBJ2-7; TRBD1 might be the D (7 bases). CDR1 is SGHNT, CDR2 YYREEE, per germline (reference sequence). The CDR3 has 17 residues. V was shortened by 2 bases and J by 0 bases, with 18 bases between the two germline ends. This chain's CDR3 is CASSFIRRDSSSYEQYF. The CDR3 DNA follows: TGTGCCAGCAGCTTTATACGGAGGGACAGCAGCTCCTACGAGCAGTACTTC.

The V call is TRBV7-2, the J call TRBJ2-1, with no clear D. The CDR3 has 12 residues. CDR1 is SGHTA, CDR2 FQGNSA, per germline. V was pared by 1 base and J by 8 bases, with 6 bases between. The CDR3 region is CASSLGPYEQFF. The CDR3 region has the DNA TGTGCCAGCAGCTTAGGCCCATATGAGCAGTTCTTC.

The chain carries TRBV7-8 and TRBJ2-7; perhaps TRBD2 as D (6 bases). The V and J ends lost 0 bases and 2 bases respectively, with 20 bases between them. Germline V lookup: CDR1 SGHVS, CDR2 FQNEAQ. The CDR3 runs 18 residues. The CDR3 sequence: CASSLALGFGGLPYEQYF. CDR3 in DNA: TGTGCCAGCAGCTTAGCGTTGGGGTTTGGTGGACTACCCTACGAGCAGTACTTC.

The chain uses TRBV5-1 and TRBJ1-1; D perhaps matches TRBD1 (5 bases). The germline CDR1 and CDR2 sequences are SGHRS and YFSETQ. The V and J ends lost 1 base and 2 bases respectively, with 9 bases between them. The CDR3 is made up of 14 amino acids. The CDR3 region is CASSLTTANTEAFF. CDR3 DNA sequence: TGCGCCAGCAGCTTGACGACAGCAAACACTGAAGCTTTCTTT.

The rearrangement joins TRBV25-1 to TRBJ2-5; D might be TRBD2 (6 bases). Trimming took 2 bases from V and 1 from J, leaving 11 bases between them. Germline assignment: CDR1 MGHDK and CDR2 SYGVNS. This CDR3 has 15 residues. The CDR3 DNA sequence: TGTGCCAGCAGTGAACCTGGCGGGGTCCAAGAGACCCAGTACTTC. As protein: CASSEPGGVQETQYF.

This clone was seen just once. This chain uses TRBV7-9 with TRBJ2-7; no firm D call. The CDR3 covers 14 residues. V lost 2 bases to trimming and J lost 6 bases, with 14 bases between them. Germline loops: CDR1 SEHNR, CDR2 FQNEAQ (reference sequence). DNA of the CDR3: TGTGCCAGCAGCTTACATCAGGCATCGGGCGAGCAGTACTTC. Protein sequence: CASSLHQASGEQYF. The full variable domain, completed using reference TRBV7-9 and TRBJ2-7, is DTGVSQNPRHKITKRGQNVTFRCDPISEHNRLYWYRQTLGQGPEFLTYFQNEAQLEKSRLLSDRFSAERPKGSFSTLEIQRTEQGDSAMYLCASSLHQASGEQYFGPGTRLTVT.

This chain's CDR3 is CASSQPDVGTGELFF. The CDR3 nucleotides are TGCGCCAGCAGCCAACCGGACGTGGGCACCGGGGAGCTGTTTTTT. This chain connects TRBV4-3 to TRBJ2-2, with D unclear. Trimming took 2 bases from V and 4 from J, leaving 11 bases between them. CDR1 and CDR2 from the germline V gene are LGHNA and YSLEER. The CDR3 has 15 amino acids.

This chain's CDR3 is CASSLGTMGSGEQYF. In DNA form, the CDR3 reads TGCGCCAGCAGCTTGGGGACAATGGGGTCGGGAGAGCAGTACTTC. The gene calls are TRBV5-1 and TRBJ2-7; D possibly matches TRBD1 or TRBD2 (5 bases each). The germline CDR1 and CDR2 sequences are SGHRS and YFSETQ. The CDR3 is made up of 15 amino acids. V lost 0 bases and J 7 bases, leaving 17 bases between the germline ends.

This chain uses TRBV10-3 with TRBJ2-3, with 9 nucleotides matching TRBD2. V shed 6 bases, J shed 2 bases, and the junction held 6 bases outside the gene matches. The CDR3 is made up of 15 amino acids. CDR1 is ENHRY, CDR2 SYGVKD, per germline. The CDR3 loop is CAIRLLAGLTDTQYF. CDR3 in DNA: TGTGCCATCAGGCTCCTAGCGGGACTCACAGATACGCAGTATTTT.

The genes are TRBV6-5 and TRBJ2-2; perhaps TRBD1 as D (5 bases). Germline V gene data show CDR1 as MNHEY and CDR2 as SVGAGI. Trimming removed 6 bases at V and 5 bases at J, with 16 bases between. CDR3 length: 15 residues. The CDR3 is CASSLSQGFTGELFF. The DNA of the CDR3 is TGTGCCAGCAGCTTAAGTCAGGGATTTACCGGGGAGCTGTTTTTT.

This clone was counted a single time. The chain recombines TRBV29-1 with TRBJ2-7, with a tentative D call TRBD1 (6 bases). Germline CDR1 SQVTM, CDR2 ANQGSEA. Deletions cut 4 bases from V and 2 bases from J, with 9 bases between. The CDR3 loop spans 12 amino acids. CDR3 sequence reads: CSVGGTTYEQYF. DNA of the CDR3: TGCAGCGTTGGGGGGACAACCTACGAGCAGTACTTC.

The gene calls are TRBV5-1 and TRBJ2-7; D gene ambiguous. The CDR3 contains 15 residues. The V end was cut by 5 bases, the J end by 2 bases, with 17 bases between. The germline V gene has CDR1 SGHRS and CDR2 YFSETQ. The CDR3 protein is CASSFLSDATYEQYF. For the CDR3, the DNA is TGCGCCAGCAGTTTCCTCAGTGACGCAACCTACGAGCAGTACTTC.

The chain combines TRBV16 with TRBJ2-1; the match to TRBD1 covers 7 bases. Germline V gene data show CDR1 as KGHSY and CDR2 as FQNENV. J lost 5 bases, V lost 4 bases, and 5 bases had no gene match. The CDR3 consists of 14 residues. In DNA, the CDR3 is TGTGCCAGCAGCCCGCACAGGGGACACAATGAGCAGTTCTTC. As protein: CASSPHRGHNEQFF.